This TCR beta chain was identified during a study of HIV-infected patients and healthy controls. The repertoire came from unfractionated whole blood and reflected all unsorted peripheral T cells. This clonotype is termed medium-sized. What it recognizes is unknown. V was trimmed by 1 base and J by 6 bases, leaving 7 bases between them. The CDR3 extends over 13 amino acids. Per germline, CDR1 SGHTA and CDR2 FQGNSA. Reverse transcription used roughly 450 ng RNA and constant-region primers for alpha and beta. Using multiplexing indices, alpha and beta chain libraries were generated apart by chain-specific third strand synthesis. Second strand synthesis was primed from the SP2 site. Two random hexamers, added before amplification and joined, formed each molecule's 12-nucleotide barcode. TCRdb used MiXCR to reprocess the 5' RACE reads, holding one entry per CDR3 protein. The table includes about 10,000 distinct CDR3 sequences, about 8.2% detected once.

Notes on the study in general: Mean usage of eight alpha and eight beta V genes differed significantly in HIV-infected patients versus controls. During therapy, HIV-associated CDR3s fell significantly in frequency, while CMV-associated CDR3s did not change significantly.

The rearrangement uses TRBV7-2 and TRBJ2-1; no clear D gene. The clonotype comes from an adult in good health. The sequenced sample consisted of blood. DNA for the CDR3: TGTGCCAGCAGCTTAGAGGCTAGCAATGAGCAGTTCTTC. Translating it yields CASSLEASNEQFF.